A selection of T cell receptor beta chains follows, all from one sample in a study of T-cell memory formation after mild COVID-19. MiXCR, applied by TCRdb to the 5' RACE reads, yields one record per CDR3 protein. The table includes fewer than 300,000 distinct CDR3 sequences, roughly a sixth detected once. Sequenced sample: PBMCs or a T cell subset sorted from them (not recorded which). Source of these receptors: a man in his late teens or twenties who had mild COVID-19 (a few samples of this study predate the infection). Cell type and time point are not known. Both conserved end residues are part of each CDR3. Each record gives: clone size, J gene, D gene, V gene, CDR3 protein, CDR3 DNA. D genes are given only for firm matches. Clone size is shown for a subset of rows, as once, few, many or a class of expanded clone.

abundance: -
j_gene: TRBJ2-3
d_gene: -
v_gene: TRBV6-6
CDR3aa: CASMALLGSDTQYF
CDR3nt: TGTGCCAGCATGGCGTTACTCGGCTCAGATACGCAGTATTTT

abundance: -
j_gene: TRBJ1-6
d_gene: TRBD1
v_gene: TRBV5-1
CDR3aa: CATSAGQSNSPLHF
CDR3nt: TGCGCCACCTCGGCGGGACAGAGTAATTCACCCCTCCACTTT

abundance: -
j_gene: TRBJ2-5
d_gene: TRBD2
v_gene: TRBV6-5
CDR3aa: CASSSGGAGQETQYF
CDR3nt: TGTGCCAGCAGTAGCGGGGGGGCGGGACAAGAGACCCAGTACTTC

abundance: few
j_gene: TRBJ1-2
d_gene: TRBD1
v_gene: TRBV5-1
CDR3aa: CASSPGQALSYGYTF
CDR3nt: TGCGCCAGCAGCCCAGGACAGGCCCTATCCTATGGCTACACCTTC

abundance: -
j_gene: TRBJ1-5
d_gene: -
v_gene: TRBV5-3
CDR3aa: CARSRRGDQPQHF
CDR3nt: TGTGCCAGAAGCCGCCGGGGGGATCAGCCCCAGCATTTT

abundance: -
j_gene: TRBJ2-1
d_gene: -
v_gene: TRBV7-9
CDR3aa: CASSPRGLLRNEQFF
CDR3nt: TGTGCCAGCAGCCCCCGGGGGCTTCTACGCAATGAGCAGTTCTTC

abundance: few
j_gene: TRBJ2-3
d_gene: TRBD2
v_gene: TRBV18
CDR3aa: CASSPRLTSGATDTQYF
CDR3nt: TGTGCCAGCTCCCCAAGACTGACTAGCGGGGCAACAGATACGCAGTATTTT

abundance: few
j_gene: TRBJ2-7
d_gene: TRBD1
v_gene: TRBV7-3
CDR3aa: CASSLPGQGFSYEQYF
CDR3nt: TGTGCCAGCAGCCTCCCCGGACAGGGATTTTCCTACGAGCAGTACTTC

abundance: many
j_gene: TRBJ1-1
d_gene: -
v_gene: TRBV3-1
CDR3aa: CASSPLVGTEAFF
CDR3nt: TGTGCCAGCAGCCCTTTGGTTGGCACTGAAGCTTTCTTT

abundance: -
j_gene: TRBJ2-3
d_gene: TRBD1
v_gene: TRBV6-2/TRBV6-3
CDR3aa: CASSPIRDRGTDTQYF
CDR3nt: TGTGCCAGCAGTCCGATCCGGGACAGGGGAACAGATACGCAGTATTTT

abundance: -
j_gene: TRBJ2-5
d_gene: TRBD1
v_gene: TRBV12-3/TRBV12-4
CDR3aa: CASSAGTGGYQETQYF
CDR3nt: TGTGCCAGCAGTGCCGGGACAGGGGGCTACCAAGAGACCCAGTACTTC

abundance: -
j_gene: TRBJ1-2
d_gene: TRBD1
v_gene: TRBV10-3
CDR3aa: CAISESGDRDAYGYTF
CDR3nt: TGTGCCATCAGTGAGTCGGGGGACAGGGACGCCTATGGCTACACCTTC

abundance: -
j_gene: TRBJ1-2
d_gene: -
v_gene: TRBV29-1
CDR3aa: CSALRFGVGYTF
CDR3nt: TGCAGCGCCCTACGGTTTGGGGTCGGCTACACCTTC

abundance: many
j_gene: TRBJ2-7
d_gene: -
v_gene: TRBV7-9
CDR3aa: CASSLYSYEQYF
CDR3nt: TGTGCCAGCAGCTTATACTCCTACGAGCAGTACTTC

abundance: few
j_gene: TRBJ2-2
d_gene: -
v_gene: TRBV12-3/TRBV12-4
CDR3aa: CASRTGLGTGELFF
CDR3nt: TGTGCCAGCAGAACGGGACTTGGGACCGGGGAGCTGTTTTTT

abundance: many
j_gene: TRBJ2-3
d_gene: TRBD2
v_gene: TRBV7-9
CDR3aa: CASKGGYTDTQYF
CDR3nt: TGTGCCAGCAAGGGAGGGTACACAGATACGCAGTATTTT

abundance: few
j_gene: TRBJ2-1
d_gene: TRBD2
v_gene: TRBV5-5
CDR3aa: CASSWEGSSYNEQFF
CDR3nt: TGTGCCAGCAGCTGGGAGGGGAGCTCCTACAATGAGCAGTTCTTC

abundance: few
j_gene: TRBJ1-5
d_gene: TRBD1
v_gene: TRBV6-5
CDR3aa: CASSYSGQGNQPQHF
CDR3nt: TGTGCCAGCAGTTACTCGGGACAGGGCAATCAGCCCCAGCATTTT

abundance: few
j_gene: TRBJ2-4
d_gene: -
v_gene: TRBV11-2
CDR3aa: CASSQGTENIQYF
CDR3nt: TGTGCCAGCAGCCAGGGGACGGAAAACATTCAGTACTTC

abundance: once
j_gene: TRBJ1-5
d_gene: TRBD1
v_gene: TRBV5-5
CDR3aa: CASSKGQGPREPQHF
CDR3nt: TGTGCCAGCAGCAAAGGACAGGGCCCGAGGGAGCCCCAGCATTTT

abundance: -
j_gene: TRBJ1-5
d_gene: -
v_gene: TRBV7-2
CDR3aa: CASSLGRGMGNQPQHF
CDR3nt: TGTGCCAGCAGCTTAGGACGGGGTATGGGCAATCAGCCCCAGCATTTT

abundance: few
j_gene: TRBJ1-2
d_gene: -
v_gene: TRBV20-1
CDR3aa: CSARTDYGYTF
CDR3nt: TGCAGTGCTAGAACAGACTATGGCTACACCTTC

abundance: few
j_gene: TRBJ1-5
d_gene: -
v_gene: TRBV20-1
CDR3aa: CSARDTGHGVNQPQHF
CDR3nt: TGCAGTGCTAGAGATACGGGACATGGGGTCAATCAGCCCCAGCATTTT

abundance: -
j_gene: TRBJ2-5
d_gene: -
v_gene: TRBV20-1
CDR3aa: CSATLGETQYF
CDR3nt: TGCAGTGCCACACTAGGGGAGACCCAGTACTTC

abundance: -
j_gene: TRBJ1-5
d_gene: TRBD1
v_gene: TRBV6-6
CDR3aa: CASSYGTGDNLRQPQHF
CDR3nt: TGTGCCAGCAGTTACGGGACAGGGGACAATCTAAGGCAGCCCCAGCATTTT

abundance: few
j_gene: TRBJ1-4
d_gene: -
v_gene: TRBV5-1
CDR3aa: CASSTGQNEKLFF
CDR3nt: TGCGCCAGCAGCACGGGGCAGAATGAAAAACTGTTTTTT

abundance: -
j_gene: TRBJ2-5
d_gene: -
v_gene: TRBV4-3
CDR3aa: CASSQEFDQRETQYF
CDR3nt: TGCGCCAGCAGCCAAGAATTCGACCAAAGGGAGACCCAGTACTTC

abundance: -
j_gene: TRBJ2-1
d_gene: -
v_gene: TRBV12-3/TRBV12-4
CDR3aa: CASSLRDLWNEQFF
CDR3nt: TGTGCCAGCAGTTTACGGGACTTGTGGAATGAGCAGTTCTTC

abundance: few
j_gene: TRBJ1-1
d_gene: TRBD1
v_gene: TRBV2
CDR3aa: CATRGGREAFF
CDR3nt: TGTGCCACAAGAGGGGGCCGGGAAGCTTTCTTT

abundance: few
j_gene: TRBJ1-2
d_gene: -
v_gene: TRBV4-1
CDR3aa: CASSQDGVGYTF
CDR3nt: TGCGCCAGCAGCCAAGATGGGGTTGGCTACACCTTC

abundance: -
j_gene: TRBJ1-2
d_gene: -
v_gene: TRBV29-1
CDR3aa: CSVTGSPNYGYTF
CDR3nt: TGCAGCGTTACAGGGTCTCCAAACTATGGCTACACCTTC

abundance: -
j_gene: TRBJ2-7
d_gene: TRBD1
v_gene: TRBV2
CDR3aa: CASSNRGVYEQYF
CDR3nt: TGTGCCAGCAGTAACAGGGGGGTCTACGAGCAGTACTTC

abundance: -
j_gene: TRBJ1-1
d_gene: -
v_gene: TRBV7-2
CDR3aa: CASRVSGGGNTEAFF
CDR3nt: TGTGCCAGCAGGGTATCCGGCGGGGGGAACACTGAAGCTTTCTTT

abundance: few
j_gene: TRBJ2-3
d_gene: -
v_gene: TRBV7-2
CDR3aa: CASSRYIVSTDTQYF
CDR3nt: TGTGCCAGCAGCCGCTACATAGTTAGCACAGATACGCAGTATTTT

abundance: -
j_gene: TRBJ1-2
d_gene: -
v_gene: TRBV7-2
CDR3aa: CASSLASRVQNRYTF
CDR3nt: TGTGCCAGCAGCTTAGCGTCCAGGGTGCAAAATCGCTACACCTTC

abundance: few
j_gene: TRBJ1-1
d_gene: -
v_gene: TRBV9
CDR3aa: CASSGGTRDTEAFF
CDR3nt: TGTGCCAGCAGCGGGGGAACTAGGGACACTGAAGCTTTCTTT

abundance: -
j_gene: TRBJ2-7
d_gene: -
v_gene: TRBV20-1
CDR3aa: CSALAGYEQYF
CDR3nt: TGCAGTGCTCTGGCGGGTTACGAGCAGTACTTC

abundance: few
j_gene: TRBJ1-1
d_gene: TRBD1
v_gene: TRBV5-1
CDR3aa: CASSNRDRGEAFF
CDR3nt: TGCGCCAGCAGCAACCGGGACAGGGGCGAAGCTTTCTTT

abundance: -
j_gene: TRBJ1-1
d_gene: -
v_gene: TRBV20-1
CDR3aa: CSARQQGATEAFF
CDR3nt: TGCAGTGCTAGGCAACAGGGTGCCACTGAAGCTTTCTTT